This entry is about one TCR beta chain. Sequencing used immunoSEQ multiplex PCR; TCRdb keeps in-frame clones, though not all of them. The sample shows about 51,000 clones, approximately 83% of them seen only once. Trimming took off 6 bases at V and 1 base at J, with 12 bases between the two ends. Germline V lookup: CDR1 MNHEY, CDR2 SVGAGI. CDR3 length equals 14 residues. Sample numbers ranged from 1 to 8 per patient, encompassing pretreatment and on-treatment collections. The source of the sample is a study of PD-L1 blockade in urothelial cancer. The TCR comes from a man in his fifties or sixties with urothelial cancer. The V and J genes are TRBV6-5 and TRBJ1-1, with D hard to call. The sample in question was PBMCs, obtained around atezolizumab (anti-PD-L1) treatment. CDR3 DNA: TGTGCCAGCAGCCTCGGACGGGGGAACACTGAAGCTTTCTTT. It specifies CASSLGRGNTEAFF.